This passage covers 9 T cell receptor beta chains from one sample sequenced in a study of breast tumors, draining lymph nodes, adjacent tissues (dated by TCRdb to the mid-2010s). Lymph node samples came from the axillary draining lymph nodes of breast cancer patients. Library preparation used multiplex PCR. The sequencer was an Illumina HiSeq 2000. TCRdb cleaned the public reads at Q25 with fastp, built clones with MiXCR and kept in-frame beta chains. For every CDR3 protein sequence, its rows merge into one entry that carries the most common genes and DNA. The sample yields over 200,000 distinct CDR3 sequences; under 40% were counted once. In total, the top ten clones hold roughly 3.5% of the sample. Sequenced sample: axillary lymph node tissue. The receptors come from a female donor with breast cancer. Some clones in this sample may be carry-over from other donors' samples.

This clonotype appeared many times. The V and J genes are TRBV4-1 and TRBJ2-5; 8 bases match TRBD2. J was trimmed by 5 bases and V by 2 bases; bases with no gene match: 4. Germline CDR1 MGHRA, CDR2 YSYEKL. CDR3 length: 14 amino acids. CDR3: CASSQRGGPETQYF. The CDR3 DNA reads TGCGCCAGCAGCCAACGGGGGGGCCCGGAGACCCAGTACTTC.

This clonotype showed up just a few times. V is TRBV5-4 and J is TRBJ2-7; 7 bases match TRBD1. Germline assignment: CDR1 SGHNT and CDR2 YYREEE (reference sequence). After removal of 4 bases from V and 5 bases from J, the junction contained 9 bases not matched to a gene. The CDR3 is 14 amino acids. DNA of the CDR3: TGTGCCAGCAGCAGGTCCGGGACAGATAACGAGCAGTACTTC. Its protein product is CASSRSGTDNEQYF. The full variable domain, rest sourced from reference TRBV5-4 and TRBJ2-7, is ETGVTQSPTHLIKTRGQQVTLRCSSQSGHNTVSWYQQALGQGPQFIFQYYREEENGRGNFPPRFSGLQFPNYSSELNVNALELDDSALYLCASSRSGTDNEQYFGPGTRLTVT.

With respect to this clonotype: A much larger clone differs by one base, so this may be a read error. The J gene is TRBJ2-2, the V gene TRBV19; 10 bases are a match to TRBD1. Germline V gives CDR1 LNHDA, CDR2 SQIVND (reference sequence). There are 16 residues in the CDR3. CDR3 protein: CACSLPGQGSTGELFF. The DNA of the CDR3 is TGTGCCTGTAGCCTTCCGGGACAGGGGTCCACCGGGGAGCTGTTTTTT.

This clonotype was detected ten times or more. J is TRBJ1-2 and V is TRBV6-5, with a possible D match to TRBD1 (5 bases). Trimming cost V 2 bases and J 2 bases, with 9 bases left between them. Germline CDR1 MNHEY, CDR2 SVGAGI. CDR3 length: 14 amino acids. The CDR3: CASSYRGSNYGYTF. The CDR3 coding sequence is TGTGCCAGCAGTTACCGGGGCAGCAACTATGGCTACACCTTC.

Many counts were recorded for this clonotype. The chain has TRBV4-2 and TRBJ1-4; possible D gene TRBD1, 5 bases. This CDR3 is 14 amino acids long. Germline values: CDR1 LGHNA, CDR2 YNFKEQ. V dropped 0 bases and J dropped 7 bases, with 9 bases sitting between them. The CDR3 nucleotides are TGTGCCAGCAGCCAAGAAGACGGGGGTGAAAAACTGTTTTTT. Its translation: CASSQEDGGEKLFF.

This clonotype was counted ten times or more. The chain carries TRBV7-6 and TRBJ2-1, with a possible D match to TRBD2 (5 bases). CDR3 length equals 15 residues. Germline loops: CDR1 SGHVS, CDR2 FNYEAQ. Deletions cut 5 bases from V and 1 base from J, with 12 bases between. Here the CDR3 DNA reads TGTGCCAGCAGCGCCAGCGGTCCATCCTACAATGAGCAGTTCTTC. Protein: CASSASGPSYNEQFF.

The rearrangement uses TRBV25-1 and TRBJ2-1; 7 bases fit TRBD2. The ends lost 7 bases at V and 6 bases at J; junction bases unmatched: 9. The length of the CDR3 is 14 residues. Germline CDR1 reads MGHDK; CDR2 reads SYGVNS. The chain's CDR3 is CASKSLAEINEQFF. DNA of the CDR3: TGTGCCAGCAAATCCCTAGCGGAGATCAATGAGCAGTTCTTC.

Concerning this clonotype itself: The final CDR3 position lacks the conserved phenylalanine or tryptophan, pointing to a likely read error. The DNA is omitted, as the CDR3 cannot be located on it reliably, and the CDR3 follows TCRdb's listing. The V call is TRBV19, the J call TRBJ1-6; TRBD1 is taken as the D call from the table, unchecked against the DNA. The CDR3 is 11 residues long, counting both termini. CDR1 and CDR2 (germline): LNHDA, SQIVND (reference sequence). The CDR3 is CAISPGQQSNY.

In this sample, this clonotype turned up once. This sequence may be a read error, since a much larger clone differs from it by one base. In this CDR3 the conserved last residue, phenylalanine or tryptophan, is missing, so a read error is likely. The V gene is TRBV20-1, the J gene TRBJ2-1; 10 nucleotides match TRBD2. The V gene end was trimmed by 6 bases and the J gene end by 10 bases; junction bases not matched to a gene: 12. The CDR3 consists of 14 residues. Germline CDR1 is DFQATT and CDR2 is SNEGSKA (reference sequence). CDR3 sequence: CSAHHGLAASEQFL. CDR3 coding DNA: TGCAGTGCCCATCACGGACTAGCGGCGTCAGAGCAGTTCCTC.